This TCR beta chain came from a study of shared T cell receptors in the human thymus. The assay was immunoSEQ multiplex PCR, and TCRdb's table has in-frame clones only and misses some. The sample records about 380,000 clones, roughly 94% being singletons. CDR3 length: 13 amino acids. The ends were cut back, 1 base at V and 1 base at J, with 6 bases in the middle. CDR1 and CDR2 from the germline V gene are SGHDT and YYEEEE. The sequence was collected from a human donor. V is TRBV5-6 and J is TRBJ2-7; D remains unclear. The sequenced sample consisted of thymocytes. The CDR3 DNA reads as TGTGCCAGCAGCTTGCTGGATTCCTACGAGCAGTACTTC. Translation: CASSLLDSYEQYF.